This note documents a single T cell receptor beta chain sequence. The data stem from a study of preoperative IRX-2 immunotherapy in early breast cancer. Treatment denoted: preoperative locoregional IRX-2 cytokine immunotherapy. The CDR3 extends over 14 amino acids. The trim removed 10 bases at V and 4 bases at J, leaving 10 bases unmatched. The germline CDR1 and CDR2 sequences are SGHVS and FNYEAQ. Using immunoSEQ multiplex PCR, the repertoire was profiled, and TCRdb retains in-frame clones only, with some absent. The sample carries approximately 26,000 clones, about three quarters recorded once. The source of this sequence is a human donor with breast cancer. J is TRBJ1-1 and V is TRBV7-6, with 9 bases identical to TRBD1. This material consisted of lymph node tissue, taken after IRX-2 immunotherapy. CDR3 loop: CANERPTGGTEAFF. The CDR3, as DNA: TGTGCCAACGAACGGCCGACAGGGGGCACTGAAGCTTTCTTT. Variable domain in full (rest from reference TRBV7-6 and TRBJ1-1): GAGVSQSPRYKVTKRGQDVALRCDPISGHVSLYWYRQALGQGPEFLTYFNYEAQQDKSGLPNDRFSAERPEGSISTLTIQRTEQRDSAMYRCANERPTGGTEAFFGQGTRLTVV.